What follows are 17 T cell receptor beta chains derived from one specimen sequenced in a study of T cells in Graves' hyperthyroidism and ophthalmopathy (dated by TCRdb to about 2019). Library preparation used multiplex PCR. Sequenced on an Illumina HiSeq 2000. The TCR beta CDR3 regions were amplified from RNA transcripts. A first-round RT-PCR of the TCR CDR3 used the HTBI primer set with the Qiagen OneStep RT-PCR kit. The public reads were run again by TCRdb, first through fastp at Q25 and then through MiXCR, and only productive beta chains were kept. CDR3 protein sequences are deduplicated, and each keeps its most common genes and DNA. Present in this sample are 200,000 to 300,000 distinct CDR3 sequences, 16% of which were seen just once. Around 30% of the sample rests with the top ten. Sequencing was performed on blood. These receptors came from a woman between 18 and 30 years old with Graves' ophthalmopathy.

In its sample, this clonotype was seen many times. CDR3: CASSPGTGRSEAFF. The CDR3 coding sequence is TGTGCCAGCTCACCAGGGACAGGGAGGTCTGAAGCTTTCTTT. The chain combines TRBV18 with TRBJ1-1, with 9 bases fitting TRBD1. CDR3 size: 14 residues. J lost 6 bases, V lost 2 bases, and 4 bases had no gene match. Germline CDR1 and CDR2: KGHSH and LQKENI. The entire variable domain, with the rest obtained from reference TRBV18 and TRBJ1-1, is as follows: NAGVMQNPRHLVRRRGQEARLRCSPMKGHSHVYWYRQLPEEGLKFMVYLQKENIIDESGMPKERFSAEFPKEGPSILRIQQVVRGDSAAYFCASSPGTGRSEAFFGQGTRLTVV.

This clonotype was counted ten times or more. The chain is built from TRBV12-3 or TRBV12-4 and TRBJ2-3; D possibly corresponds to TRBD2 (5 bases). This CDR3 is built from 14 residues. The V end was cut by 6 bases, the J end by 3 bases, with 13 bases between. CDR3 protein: CASSLVARTDTQYF. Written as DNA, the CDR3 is TGTGCCAGCAGCCTCGTAGCGAGGACAGATACGCAGTATTTT.

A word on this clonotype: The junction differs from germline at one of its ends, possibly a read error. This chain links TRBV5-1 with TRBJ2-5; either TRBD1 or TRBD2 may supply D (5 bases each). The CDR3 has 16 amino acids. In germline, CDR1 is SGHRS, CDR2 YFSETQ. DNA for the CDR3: TGTGCCAGCAGCGGATCAACCGGGACGGGCTTTGGGACCCAGTACTTC. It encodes CASSGSTGTGFGTQYF.

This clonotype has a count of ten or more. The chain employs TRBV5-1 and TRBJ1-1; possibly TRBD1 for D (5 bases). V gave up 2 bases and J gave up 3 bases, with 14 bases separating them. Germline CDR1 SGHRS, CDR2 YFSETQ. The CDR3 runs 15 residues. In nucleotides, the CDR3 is TGCGCCAGCAGCTTTGTCGGGATGGGGGACACTGAAGCTTTCTTT. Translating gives CASSFVGMGDTEAFF.

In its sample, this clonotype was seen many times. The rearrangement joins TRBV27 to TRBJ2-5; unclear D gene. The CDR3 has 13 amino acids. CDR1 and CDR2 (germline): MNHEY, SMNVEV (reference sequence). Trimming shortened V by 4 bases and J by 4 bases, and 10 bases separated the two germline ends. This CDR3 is CASSSRLTETQYF. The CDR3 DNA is TGTGCCAGCAGTTCCCGTCTAACAGAGACCCAGTACTTC.

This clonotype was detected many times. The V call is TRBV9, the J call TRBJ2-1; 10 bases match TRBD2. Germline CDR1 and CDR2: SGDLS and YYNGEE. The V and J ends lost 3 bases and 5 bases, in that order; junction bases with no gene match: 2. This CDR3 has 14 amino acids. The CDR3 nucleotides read TGTGCCAGCAGCGATAGCGGGGGGCACAATGAGCAGTTCTTC. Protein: CASSDSGGHNEQFF.

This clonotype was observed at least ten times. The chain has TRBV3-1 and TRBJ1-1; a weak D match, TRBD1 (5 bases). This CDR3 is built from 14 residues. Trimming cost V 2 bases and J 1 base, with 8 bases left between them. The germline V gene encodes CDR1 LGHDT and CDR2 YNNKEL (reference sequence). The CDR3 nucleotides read TGTGCCAGCAGCCAAATAGACAGGAACACTGAAGCTTTCTTT. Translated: CASSQIDRNTEAFF.

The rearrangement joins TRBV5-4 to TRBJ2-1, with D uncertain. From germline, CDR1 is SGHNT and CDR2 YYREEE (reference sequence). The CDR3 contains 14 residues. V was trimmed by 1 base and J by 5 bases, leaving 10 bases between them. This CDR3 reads CASSLLETDNEQFF. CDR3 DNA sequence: TGTGCCAGCAGCTTGTTGGAGACTGACAATGAGCAGTTCTTC.

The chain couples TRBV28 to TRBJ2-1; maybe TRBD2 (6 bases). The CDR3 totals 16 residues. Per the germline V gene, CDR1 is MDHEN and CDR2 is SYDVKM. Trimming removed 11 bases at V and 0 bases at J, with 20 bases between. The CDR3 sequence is CAGTYLARSSYNEQFF. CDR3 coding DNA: TGTGCCGGCACATATCTAGCGAGAAGCTCCTACAATGAGCAGTTCTTC.

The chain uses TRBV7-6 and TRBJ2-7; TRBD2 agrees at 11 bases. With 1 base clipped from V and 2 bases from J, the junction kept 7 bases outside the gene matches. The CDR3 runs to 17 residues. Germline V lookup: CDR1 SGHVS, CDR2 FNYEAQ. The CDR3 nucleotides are TGTGCCAGCAGCTTAGAAGGATTAGCGGGAGGGCCCTACGAGCAGTACTTC. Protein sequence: CASSLEGLAGGPYEQYF.

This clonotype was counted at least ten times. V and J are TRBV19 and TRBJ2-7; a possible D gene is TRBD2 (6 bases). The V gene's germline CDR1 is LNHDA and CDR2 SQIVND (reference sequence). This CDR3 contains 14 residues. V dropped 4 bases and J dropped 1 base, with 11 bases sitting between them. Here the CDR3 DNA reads TGTGCCAGTAGTAGGTCTAGCGAATCCTACGAGCAGTACTTC. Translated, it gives CASSRSSESYEQYF.

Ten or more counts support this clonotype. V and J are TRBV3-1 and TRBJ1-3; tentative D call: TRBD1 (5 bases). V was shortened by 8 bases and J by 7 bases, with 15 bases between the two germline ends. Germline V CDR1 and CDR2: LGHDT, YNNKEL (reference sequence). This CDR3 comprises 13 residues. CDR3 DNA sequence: TGTGCCAGCTCACGGGGGGGACCCAACACCATATATTTT. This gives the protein CASSRGGPNTIYF. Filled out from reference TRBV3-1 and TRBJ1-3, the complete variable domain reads DTAVSQTPKYLVTQMGNDKSIKCEQNLGHDTMYWYKQDSKKFLKIMFSYNNKELIINETVPNRFSPKSPDKAHLNLHINSLELGDSAVYFCASSRGGPNTIYFGEGSWLTVV.

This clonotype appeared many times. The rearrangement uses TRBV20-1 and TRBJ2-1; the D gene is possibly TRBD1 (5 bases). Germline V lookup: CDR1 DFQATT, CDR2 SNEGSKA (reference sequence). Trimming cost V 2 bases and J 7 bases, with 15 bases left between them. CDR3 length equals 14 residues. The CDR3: CSARPPRQYNEQFF. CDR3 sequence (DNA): TGCAGTGCTAGACCCCCGAGACAGTATAATGAGCAGTTCTTC.

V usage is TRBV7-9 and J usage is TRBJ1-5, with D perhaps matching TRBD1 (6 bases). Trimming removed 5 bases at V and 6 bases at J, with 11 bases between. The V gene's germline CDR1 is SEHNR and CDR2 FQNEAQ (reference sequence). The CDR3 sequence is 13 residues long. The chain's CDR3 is CASSPTGAQPQHF. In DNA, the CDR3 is TGTGCCAGCAGCCCTACGGGGGCTCAGCCCCAGCATTTT.

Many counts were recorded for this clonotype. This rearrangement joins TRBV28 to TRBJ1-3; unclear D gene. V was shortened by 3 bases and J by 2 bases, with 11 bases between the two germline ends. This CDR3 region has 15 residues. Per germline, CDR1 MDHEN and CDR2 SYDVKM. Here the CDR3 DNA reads TGTGCCAGCAGTTTTGGGCGGATGACTGGAAACACCATATATTTT. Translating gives CASSFGRMTGNTIYF.

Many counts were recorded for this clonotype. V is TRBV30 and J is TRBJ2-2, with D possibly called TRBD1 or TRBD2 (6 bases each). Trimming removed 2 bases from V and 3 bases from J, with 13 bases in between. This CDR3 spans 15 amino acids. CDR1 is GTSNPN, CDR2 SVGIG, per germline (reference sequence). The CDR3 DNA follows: TGTGCCTGGAGTTGGGACAAGCGGGACACCGGGGAGCTGTTTTTT. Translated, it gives CAWSWDKRDTGELFF.

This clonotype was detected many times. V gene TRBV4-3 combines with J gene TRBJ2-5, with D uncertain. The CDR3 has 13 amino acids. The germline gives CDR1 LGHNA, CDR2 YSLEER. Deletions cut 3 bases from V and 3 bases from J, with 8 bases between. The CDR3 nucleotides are TGCGCCAGCAGCCAGAAACAGAAAGAGACCCAGTACTTC. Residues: CASSQKQKETQYF.